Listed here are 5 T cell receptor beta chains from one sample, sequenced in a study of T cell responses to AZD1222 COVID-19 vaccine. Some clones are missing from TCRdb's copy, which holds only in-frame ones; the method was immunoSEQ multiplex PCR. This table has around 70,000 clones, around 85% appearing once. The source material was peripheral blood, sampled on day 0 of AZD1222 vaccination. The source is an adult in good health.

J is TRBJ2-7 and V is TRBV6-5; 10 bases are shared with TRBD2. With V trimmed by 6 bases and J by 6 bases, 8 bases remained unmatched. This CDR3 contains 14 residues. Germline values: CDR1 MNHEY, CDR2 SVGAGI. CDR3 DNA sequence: TGTGCCAGCAGATCTAGCGGGAGTATGGCCGAGCAGTACTTC. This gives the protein CASRSSGSMAEQYF.

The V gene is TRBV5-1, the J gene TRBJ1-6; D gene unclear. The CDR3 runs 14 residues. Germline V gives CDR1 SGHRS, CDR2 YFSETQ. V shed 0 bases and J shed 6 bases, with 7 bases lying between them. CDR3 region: CASSLAGPNSPLHF. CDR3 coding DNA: TGCGCCAGCAGCTTGGCGGGCCCTAATTCACCCCTCCACTTT.

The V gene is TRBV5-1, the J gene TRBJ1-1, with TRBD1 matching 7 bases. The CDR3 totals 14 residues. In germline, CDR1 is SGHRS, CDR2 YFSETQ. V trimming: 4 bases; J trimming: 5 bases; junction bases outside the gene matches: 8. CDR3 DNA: TGCGCCAGCAGCCTCGACAGGGTGGGAACTGAAGCTTTCTTT. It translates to CASSLDRVGTEAFF. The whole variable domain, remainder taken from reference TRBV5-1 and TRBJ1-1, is KAGVTQTPRYLIKTRGQQVTLSCSPISGHRSVSWYQQTPGQGLQFLFEYFSETQRNKGNFPGRFSGRQFSNSRSEMNVSTLELGDSALYLCASSLDRVGTEAFFGQGTRLTVV.

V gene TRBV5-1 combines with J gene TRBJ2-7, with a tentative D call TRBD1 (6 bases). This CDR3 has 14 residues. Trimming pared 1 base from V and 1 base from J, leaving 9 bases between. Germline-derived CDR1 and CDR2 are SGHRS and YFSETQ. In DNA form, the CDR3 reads TGCGCCAGCAGCTTGTCGCAGGGGTCCTACGAGCAGTACTTC. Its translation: CASSLSQGSYEQYF.

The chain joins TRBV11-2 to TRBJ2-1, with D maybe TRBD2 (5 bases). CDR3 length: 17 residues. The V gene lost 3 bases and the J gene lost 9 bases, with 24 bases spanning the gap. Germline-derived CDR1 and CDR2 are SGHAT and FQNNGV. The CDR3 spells CASSLAHVGSLIREQFF. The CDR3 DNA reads TGTGCCAGCAGCTTGGCGCACGTAGGGAGCCTTATTCGTGAGCAGTTCTTC.